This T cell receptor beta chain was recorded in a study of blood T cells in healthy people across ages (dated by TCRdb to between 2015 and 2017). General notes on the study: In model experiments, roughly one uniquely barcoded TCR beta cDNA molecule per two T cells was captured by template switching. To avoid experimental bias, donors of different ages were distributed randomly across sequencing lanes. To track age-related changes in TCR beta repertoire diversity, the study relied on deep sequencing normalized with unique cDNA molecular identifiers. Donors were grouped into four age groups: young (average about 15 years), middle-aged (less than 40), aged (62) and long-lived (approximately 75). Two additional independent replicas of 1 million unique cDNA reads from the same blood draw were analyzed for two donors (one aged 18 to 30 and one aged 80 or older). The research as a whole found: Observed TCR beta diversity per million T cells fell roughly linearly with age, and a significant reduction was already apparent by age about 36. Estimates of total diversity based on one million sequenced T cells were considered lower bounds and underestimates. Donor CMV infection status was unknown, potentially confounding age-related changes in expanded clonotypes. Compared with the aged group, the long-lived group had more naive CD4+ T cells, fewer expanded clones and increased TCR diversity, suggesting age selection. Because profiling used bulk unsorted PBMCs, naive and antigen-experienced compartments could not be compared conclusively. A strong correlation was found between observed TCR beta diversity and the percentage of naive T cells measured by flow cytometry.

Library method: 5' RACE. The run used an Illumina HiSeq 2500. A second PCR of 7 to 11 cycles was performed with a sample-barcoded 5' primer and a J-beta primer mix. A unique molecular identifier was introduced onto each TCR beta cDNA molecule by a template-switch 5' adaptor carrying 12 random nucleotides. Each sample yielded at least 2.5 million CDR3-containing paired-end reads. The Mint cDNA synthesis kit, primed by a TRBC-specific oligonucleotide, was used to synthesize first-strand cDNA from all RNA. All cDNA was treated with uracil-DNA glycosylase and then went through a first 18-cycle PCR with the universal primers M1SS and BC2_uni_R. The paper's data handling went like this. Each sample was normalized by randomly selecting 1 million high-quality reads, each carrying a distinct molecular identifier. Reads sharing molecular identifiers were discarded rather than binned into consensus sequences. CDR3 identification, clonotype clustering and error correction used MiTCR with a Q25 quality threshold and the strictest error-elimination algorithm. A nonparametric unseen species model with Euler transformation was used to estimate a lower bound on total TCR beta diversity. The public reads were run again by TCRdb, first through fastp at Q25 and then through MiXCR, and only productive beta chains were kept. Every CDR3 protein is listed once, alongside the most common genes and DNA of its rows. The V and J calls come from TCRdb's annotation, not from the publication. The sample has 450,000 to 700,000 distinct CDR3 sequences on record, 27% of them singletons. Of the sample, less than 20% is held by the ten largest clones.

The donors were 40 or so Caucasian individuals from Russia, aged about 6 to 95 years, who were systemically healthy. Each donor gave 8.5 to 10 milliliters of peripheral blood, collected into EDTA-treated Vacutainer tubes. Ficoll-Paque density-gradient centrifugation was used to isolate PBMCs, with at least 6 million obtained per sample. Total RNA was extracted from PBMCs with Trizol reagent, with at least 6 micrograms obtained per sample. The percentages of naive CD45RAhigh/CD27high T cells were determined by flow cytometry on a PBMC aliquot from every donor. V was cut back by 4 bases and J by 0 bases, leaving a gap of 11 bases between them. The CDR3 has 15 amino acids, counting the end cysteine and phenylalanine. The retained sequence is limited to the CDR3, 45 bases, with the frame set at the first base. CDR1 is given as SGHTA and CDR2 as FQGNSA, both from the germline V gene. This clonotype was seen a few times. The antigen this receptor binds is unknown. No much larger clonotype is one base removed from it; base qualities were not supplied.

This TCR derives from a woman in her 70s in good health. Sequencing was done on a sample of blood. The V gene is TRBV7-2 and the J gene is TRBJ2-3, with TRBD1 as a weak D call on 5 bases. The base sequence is TGTGCCAGCAGCTCGACAGCGACTAGCACAGATACGCAGTATTTT. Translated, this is CASSSTATSTDTQYF.